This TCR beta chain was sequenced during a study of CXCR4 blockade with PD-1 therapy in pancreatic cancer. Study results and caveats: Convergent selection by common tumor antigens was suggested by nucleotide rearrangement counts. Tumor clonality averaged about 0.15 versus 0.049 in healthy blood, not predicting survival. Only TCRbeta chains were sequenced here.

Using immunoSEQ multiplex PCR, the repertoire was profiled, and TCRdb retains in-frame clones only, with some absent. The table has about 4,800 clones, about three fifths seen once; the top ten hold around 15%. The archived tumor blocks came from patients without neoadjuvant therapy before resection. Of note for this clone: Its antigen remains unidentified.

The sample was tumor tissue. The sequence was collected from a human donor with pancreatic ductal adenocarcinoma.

CDR3 DNA: TGTGCCAGCAGTCCGGACAGGATCTACGAGCAGTACTTC. It codes for CASSPDRIYEQYF. The gene calls are TRBV6-4 and TRBJ2-7; TRBD1 agrees at 7 bases. The CDR3 is 13 amino acids. From germline, CDR1 is MRHNA and CDR2 SNTAGT. V gave up 5 bases and J gave up 3 bases; unmatched junction bases: 4.